This TCR beta chain was captured in a study of shared clonotypes between healthy human individuals. Study summary: Donors consisted of a couple of women and a few men between 18 and 49.

Trimming cost V 3 bases and J 7 bases; bases outside gene matches: 7. Germline CDR1 and CDR2: SGDLS and YYNGEE. This CDR3 contains 15 residues. When replicate PCRs were run on unsorted PBMC, they used about 300 ng DNA, approximately 28,000 T cell genomes. Method: immunoSEQ multiplex PCR; TCRdb's copy keeps in-frame clones and lacks some. Of about half a million clones in the sample, around 73% were seen once. This clone appeared a few times. The donors were adults (healthy and HIV-negative) with no recent acute infections or vaccinations. There were only Caucasian adults among the donors, and all lived in Nashville, Tennessee.

The sequenced sample was PBMCs. This chain uses TRBV9 with TRBJ1-6; 7 positions agree with TRBD1. This sequence was found in a woman in her forties in good health. Some clones in this sample may be carry-over from other donors' samples. CDR3 nucleotides: TGTGCCAGCAGCGCTACAGGGGAATGGAATTCACCCCTCCACTTT. This encodes CASSATGEWNSPLHF.